Given below is one TCR beta chain in context. Its antigen is currently unknown. Germline CDR1 and CDR2: SGHKS and YYEKEE (reference sequence). This CDR3 is built from 15 residues. The V end lost 3 bases, the J end lost 3 bases, and 13 bases lay between the germline ends. These data are taken from a study of T-cell reconstitution after alpha-beta-depleted transplantation in children. Study-wide results and limits: The origin of alpha-beta T cells about two months after transplant was reportedly several hundred expanded graft clones. Newly produced T cells mostly accounted for T-cell counts and diversity one year post-transplant.

Unique molecular identifiers were used in preparing the TCRbeta library. From the PCR reads, TCRdb called clonotypes with MiXCR, one entry per CDR3 protein. Of some 840,000 distinct CDR3 sequences listed, 16% are singletons. Source: PBMCs, mostly from graft donor cells, taken 360 days after TCRalphabeta/CD19-depleted stem cell transplant. The receptor was derived from a male patient between 5 and 17 years old who had a stem cell transplant for acute lymphoblastic leukemia, so the T cells may come from the graft donor. The rearrangement links TRBV5-5 to TRBJ2-1; D possibly uses TRBD1 or TRBD2 (5 bases each). The CDR3 nucleotides are TGTGCCAGCAGCTCACCGGGACGAGACTACAATGAGCAGTTCTTC. It encodes CASSSPGRDYNEQFF.